One sample yielded the 10 T cell receptor beta chains listed below, sequenced in a study of cytomegalovirus exposure and HLA in healthy donors (TCRdb year 2017). The method behind the library was the immunoSEQ multiplex PCR assay. A mixture of 60 forward primers for TCR Vbeta segments and 13 reverse primers for TCR Jbeta segments was used in the multiplex PCR. Sourced from immuneACCESS, this table was stored by TCRdb with only in-frame sequences that have V and J called. A share of the clones is absent; for the studies checked, an unresolved V gene accounts for under half, and the remainder has no known explanation. The sample table contains some 180,000 clones; only one count was recorded for around 74% of them. The ten largest clones capture around 3% of the sample. Sequenced input: PBMCs. The receptors were gathered from a male donor in good health and CMV-seronegative.

The chain links TRBV9 to TRBJ2-1; 11 bases are shared with TRBD2. Trimming took 5 bases from V and 8 from J; bases not matched to a gene: 15. This CDR3 is 17 amino acids long. Per the germline V gene, CDR1 is SGDLS and CDR2 is YYNGEE. CDR3 coding DNA: TGTGCCAGCAGTTTTGGGCCTAGCGGGAGGATGCGCGATGAGCAGTTCTTC. Translation: CASSFGPSGRMRDEQFF.

The rearrangement uses TRBV6-5 and TRBJ2-5; 10 bases are shared with TRBD2. V lost 0 bases to trimming and J lost 11 bases; unmatched junction nucleotides: 12. This CDR3 has 16 amino acids. Germline V lookup: CDR1 MNHEY, CDR2 SVGAGI. In DNA form, the CDR3 reads TGTGCCAGCAGTTACTCTCCTGGTAGCGGGAGGAGTGAGCAGTACTTC. It is translated as CASSYSPGSGRSEQYF.

In regard to this clone: Other DNA variants within this sample encode the same CDR3. As DNA, the CDR3 is TGTGCCAGCAGTTACAGGGGTAGTAGGAATGAGCAGTTCTTC. Its protein is CASSYRGSRNEQFF. The chain uses TRBV6-5 and TRBJ2-1; possible D gene TRBD1, 5 bases. The CDR3 length is 14 residues. V lost 2 bases and J lost 7, with 12 bases in between. CDR1 and CDR2 from the germline V gene are MNHEY and SVGAGI.

The chain links TRBV9 to TRBJ2-1; tentative D call: TRBD2 (5 bases). The CDR3 loop spans 14 amino acids. V gave up 4 bases and J gave up 5 bases, with 13 bases separating them. CDR1 and CDR2 (germline): SGDLS, YYNGEE. This CDR3 reads CASSPGGYDNEQFF. The DNA of the CDR3 is TGTGCCAGCAGCCCTGGCGGGTACGACAATGAGCAGTTCTTC.

Points on this clone: This sample also contains other DNA sequences that code for the same CDR3. This sequence joins TRBV28 and TRBJ2-5; no reliable D call. Trimming left V 4 bases short and J 2 bases short, with 5 bases between. Germline V gene sequence: CDR1 MDHEN, CDR2 SYDVKM. The CDR3 spans 12 residues. The CDR3 reads CASSSLQETQYF. The DNA for the CDR3 is TGTGCCAGCAGTTCTTTACAAGAGACCCAGTACTTC.

This clone was found once. The chain carries TRBV7-2 and TRBJ2-2; 9 bases are shared with TRBD2. CDR3 length equals 16 residues. CDR1 is SGHTA, CDR2 FQGNSA, per germline. The junction had 8 bases not matched to a gene; V was cut back by 5 bases and J by 4 bases. This chain's CDR3 is CASSLPTSGFTGELFF. CDR3 nucleotide sequence: TGTGCCAGCAGCCTACCAACTAGCGGGTTCACCGGGGAGCTGTTTTTT. Full variable domain (outside the CDR3, taken from reference TRBV7-2 and TRBJ2-2): GAGVSQSPSNKVTEKGKDVELRCDPISGHTALYWYRQSLGQGLEFLIYFQGNSAPDKSGLPSDRFSAERTGGSVSTLTIQRTQQEDSAVYLCASSLPTSGFTGELFFGEGSRLTVL.

The chain is built from TRBV7-6 and TRBJ2-1; the match to TRBD2 covers 10 bases. Losses at the gene ends were 1 base for V and 8 bases for J; bases not matched to a gene: 11. Per germline, CDR1 SGHVS and CDR2 FNYEAQ. The CDR3 length is 17 residues. As DNA, the CDR3 is TGTGCCAGCAGCTTAGGGGCTAGCGGGAGTCTCCTTGATGAGCAGTTCTTC. Amino acids: CASSLGASGSLLDEQFF.

Only a few counts were recorded for this clone. This chain links TRBV4-2 with TRBJ2-3; D may be TRBD2 (5 bases). The CDR3 is made up of 14 amino acids. In germline, CDR1 is LGHNA, CDR2 YNFKEQ. Between the trimmed V and J ends, which lost 2 bases and 3 bases, there was a span of 9 bases. For the CDR3, the DNA is TGTGCCAGCAGCCAAAATGGGAGAACAGATACGCAGTATTTT. It codes for CASSQNGRTDTQYF.

The chain couples TRBV30 to TRBJ1-6, with D possibly matching TRBD1 (6 bases). Germline values: CDR1 GTSNPN, CDR2 SVGIG (reference sequence). V lost 2 bases and J 0 bases, leaving 14 bases between the germline ends. The CDR3 has 17 residues. Here the CDR3 reads CAWSRGRTDSYNSPLHF. CDR3 bases: TGTGCCTGGAGTAGGGGTAGGACAGACTCCTATAATTCACCCCTCCACTTT.

The rearrangement links TRBV19 to TRBJ1-4, with TRBD1 matching 8 bases. Germline values: CDR1 LNHDA, CDR2 SQIVND (reference sequence). Losses at the gene ends were 6 bases for V and 4 bases for J; bases not matched to a gene: 4. The CDR3 spans 14 residues. For the CDR3, the DNA is TGTGCCAGTAGCAGGACAGGGTTTAATGAAAAACTGTTTTTT. Translation: CASSRTGFNEKLFF.